The 21 T cell receptor beta chains presented below share a single source sample, sequenced in a study of blood T cell repertoires in COVID-19. The protocol was immunoSEQ multiplex PCR, while the TCRdb copy is restricted to in-frame clones and leaves out a portion. The sample has about 350,000 clones, roughly nine tenths seen once. The sequenced material came from PBMCs or T cells enriched from blood (not recorded which). Receptors were obtained from a woman aged 25 to 45 who had recovered from COVID-19.

This chain joins TRBV6-6 and TRBJ1-2, with a weak D call TRBD1 (6 bases). From germline, CDR1 is MNHNY and CDR2 SVGAGI (reference sequence). The V gene lost 5 bases and the J gene lost 4 bases, with 23 bases spanning the gap. The CDR3 is made up of 17 amino acids. The CDR3 sequence is CASSQWDTPSSTYGYTF. The DNA for the CDR3 is TGTGCCAGCAGTCAATGGGACACCCCGAGCTCTACCTATGGCTACACCTTC.

The J gene is TRBJ1-2, the V gene TRBV11-3, with D uncertain. V was trimmed by 5 bases and J by 4 bases, leaving 8 bases between them. The CDR3 covers 12 residues. CDR1 and CDR2 (germline): SGHNT, YENEEA. CDR3 sequence reads: CASSPAGYGYTF. The CDR3 DNA reads as TGTGCCAGCAGCCCCGCGGGCTATGGCTACACCTTC.

The sample holds a few counts of this clone. The CDR3 region is CASTTGGGTGELFF. The DNA of the CDR3 is TGTGCCAGCACCACGGGGGGGGGCACCGGGGAGCTGTTTTTT. This chain links TRBV6-5 with TRBJ2-2; the match to TRBD2 covers 8 bases. This CDR3 is 14 amino acids long. Germline CDR1 is MNHEY and CDR2 is SVGAGI. The trim removed 7 bases at V and 4 bases at J, leaving 5 bases unmatched.

The chain combines TRBV6-5 with TRBJ2-7, with 7 bases matching TRBD1. V shed 4 bases, J shed 0 bases, and the junction held 6 bases outside the gene matches. This CDR3 has 15 residues. Germline V gives CDR1 MNHEY, CDR2 SVGAGI. Here the CDR3 reads CASSSGTAASYEQYF. The CDR3 DNA reads as TGTGCCAGCAGTTCCGGGACAGCTGCCTCCTACGAGCAGTACTTC.

The rearrangement uses TRBV3-1 (or the pseudogene TRBV3-2) and TRBJ2-7; the D is unclear. Germline V gene lookup returns CDR1 LGHDT and CDR2 YNNKEL (reference sequence). The CDR3 has 14 residues. The V end lost 4 bases, the J end lost 2 bases, and 12 bases lay between the germline ends. CDR3 coding DNA: TGTGCCAGCAGCCGAGCCGACGGAGCCTACGAGCAGTACTTC. This codes for CASSRADGAYEQYF.

This chain links TRBV6-2 or TRBV6-3 with TRBJ1-2, with TRBD1 identical over 9 bases. The CDR3 covers 17 residues. Unmatched junction bases numbered 13, after V lost 2 bases and J lost 6 bases. Germline CDR1 reads MNHEY; CDR2 reads SVGEGT. The CDR3 here is CASSYPITGGSRNGYTF. Here the CDR3 DNA reads TGTGCCAGCAGTTACCCGATCACAGGGGGCTCGCGGAATGGCTACACCTTC.

The chain employs TRBV6-1 and TRBJ1-1; TRBD1 matches at 7 bases. This CDR3 has 14 residues. Trimming removed 3 bases from V and 7 bases from J; junction bases left unmatched: 8. CDR1 and CDR2 (germline): MNHNS, SASEGT. DNA of the CDR3: TGTGCCAGCAGTGAGCACAGGGGCACGGTTGAAGCTTTCTTT. This encodes CASSEHRGTVEAFF.

J is TRBJ2-3 and V is TRBV9; D uncertain. The CDR3 sequence is 15 residues long. The ends were cut back, 6 bases at V and 1 base at J, with 15 bases in the middle. Germline V lookup: CDR1 SGDLS, CDR2 YYNGEE. The CDR3 here is CASTTTERGTDTQYF. CDR3 DNA: TGTGCCAGCACCACGACGGAACGGGGCACAGATACGCAGTATTTT. The variable domain in full, completed from reference TRBV9 and TRBJ2-3, reads DSGVTQTPKHLITATGQRVTLRCSPRSGDLSVYWYQQSLDQGLQFLIQYYNGEERAKGNILERFSAQQFPDLHSELNLSSLELGDSALYFCASTTTERGTDTQYFGPGTRLTVL.

The count of this clone is one. CDR3 nucleotide sequence: TGTGCCAGCAGCCCCCTCTCCGGACAGGGTGCAGGAAACACCATATATTTT. Protein: CASSPLSGQGAGNTIYF. The chain uses TRBV7-9 and TRBJ1-3; 8 bases agree with TRBD1. This CDR3 has 17 residues. Per the germline V gene, CDR1 is SEHNR and CDR2 is FQNEAQ (reference sequence). V lost 5 bases to trimming and J lost 4 bases; unmatched junction nucleotides: 13.

CDR3 region: CASSRWTGQETQYF. CDR3 DNA: TGTGCCAGCAGCCGCTGGACAGGGCAAGAGACCCAGTACTTC. The chain recombines TRBV5-6 with TRBJ2-5; 8 bases match TRBD1. V lost 4 bases, J lost 2 bases, and 4 bases stayed unmatched. Germline loops: CDR1 SGHDT, CDR2 YYEEEE. The CDR3 contains 14 residues.

This chain links TRBV5-1 with TRBJ1-6, with TRBD1 matching 7 bases. This CDR3 is 18 amino acids long. Germline CDR1 and CDR2: SGHRS and YFSETQ. V trimming: 1 base; J trimming: 6 bases; junction bases outside the gene matches: 13. The CDR3 is CASSLRPGGQTANSPLHF. CDR3 nucleotides: TGCGCCAGCAGCTTGCGACCAGGGGGACAGACAGCTAATTCACCCCTCCACTTT.

The chain combines TRBV6-5 with TRBJ2-3; perhaps TRBD2 as D (6 bases). V was shortened by 0 bases and J by 2 bases, with 12 bases between the two germline ends. The CDR3 totals 16 residues. Germline assignment: CDR1 MNHEY and CDR2 SVGAGI. The DNA for the CDR3 is TGTGCCAGCAGTTACTCTTTCGGCGGGGCCACAGATACGCAGTATTTT. Translated: CASSYSFGGATDTQYF.

This sequence joins TRBV9 and TRBJ1-1; D is perhaps TRBD1 (6 bases). Germline CDR1 is SGDLS and CDR2 is YYNGEE. The CDR3 is 15 amino acids. V lost 0 bases and J lost 0, with 9 bases in between. This CDR3 reads CASSVGGLMNTEAFF. The CDR3 bases are TGTGCCAGCAGCGTAGGGGGGCTCATGAACACTGAAGCTTTCTTT.

The chain joins TRBV14 to TRBJ2-2; TRBD2 agrees at 11 bases. Germline loops: CDR1 SGHDN, CDR2 FVKESK. This CDR3 spans 17 amino acids. V shed 5 bases, J shed 0 bases, and the junction held 5 bases outside the gene matches. CDR3 region: CASSSLAGGTNTGELFF. The CDR3, as DNA: TGTGCCAGCAGCTCGCTAGCGGGGGGCACGAACACCGGGGAGCTGTTTTTT.

The chain carries TRBV24-1 and TRBJ1-5; D ambiguous. Per the germline V gene, CDR1 is KGHDR and CDR2 is SFDVKD. Trimming pared 4 bases from V and 4 bases from J, leaving 16 bases between. CDR3 length: 16 residues. The CDR3: CATSDSGGELNQPQHF. CDR3 in DNA: TGTGCCACCAGTGACTCCGGCGGGGAACTAAATCAGCCCCAGCATTTT.

Comments on this clone: Additional DNA sequences in this sample encode the identical CDR3. The V call is TRBV24-1, the J call TRBJ1-2; 9 bases are shared with TRBD1. Trimming removed 4 bases from V and 5 bases from J; junction bases left unmatched: 4. This CDR3 has 14 amino acids. CDR1 is KGHDR and CDR2 is SFDVKD in the germline V gene. CDR3 DNA: TGTGCCACCAGTGACTCGGGACAGGGATATGGCTACACCTTC. This encodes CATSDSGQGYGYTF.

This chain uses TRBV27 with TRBJ2-5; 8 bases line up with TRBD2. Germline-derived CDR1 and CDR2 are MNHEY and SMNVEV (reference sequence). The CDR3 extends over 13 amino acids. The V segment lost 6 bases and the J segment 6 bases; nucleotides outside the gene matches: 6. The DNA for the CDR3 is TGTGCCAGCAGAACCGGGGGGGCGAAGACCCAGTACTTC. As protein: CASRTGGAKTQYF.

J is TRBJ2-1 and V is TRBV2; 10 nucleotides align to TRBD1. Trimming cost V 2 bases and J 3 bases; bases outside gene matches: 4. Germline CDR1 and CDR2: SNHLY and FYNNEI. CDR3 length: 16 amino acids. The chain's CDR3 is CASSESGTGVYNEQFF. For the CDR3, the DNA is TGTGCCAGCAGTGAATCTGGGACAGGGGTCTACAATGAGCAGTTCTTC.

The rearrangement uses TRBV30 and TRBJ2-3; TRBD1 is a possible D gene (5 bases). From germline, CDR1 is GTSNPN and CDR2 SVGIG (reference sequence). Trimming pared 0 bases from V and 3 bases from J, leaving 7 bases between. This CDR3 region has 13 residues. CDR3: CAWSVKGTDTQYF. CDR3 in DNA: TGTGCCTGGAGTGTCAAGGGGACAGATACGCAGTATTTT.

The chain combines TRBV28 with TRBJ1-2, with 7 bases aligning to TRBD1. V shed 3 bases and J 5 bases; nucleotides not matched to a gene: 9. CDR3 size: 15 residues. The germline CDR1 and CDR2 sequences are MDHEN and SYDVKM. The CDR3 DNA reads TGTGCCAGCAGTTTGTACAGGGGTGCGGGGTATGGCTACACCTTC. Its protein product is CASSLYRGAGYGYTF.

This clone was observed a few times. The V call is TRBV12-2, the J call TRBJ1-1. TRBV12-2 is tagged as a pseudogene. This CDR3 comprises 11 residues. Here the CDR3 reads CATTPGEEAFF. The CDR3 DNA reads TGTGCAACCACCCCCGGGGAGGAAGCTTTCTTT.